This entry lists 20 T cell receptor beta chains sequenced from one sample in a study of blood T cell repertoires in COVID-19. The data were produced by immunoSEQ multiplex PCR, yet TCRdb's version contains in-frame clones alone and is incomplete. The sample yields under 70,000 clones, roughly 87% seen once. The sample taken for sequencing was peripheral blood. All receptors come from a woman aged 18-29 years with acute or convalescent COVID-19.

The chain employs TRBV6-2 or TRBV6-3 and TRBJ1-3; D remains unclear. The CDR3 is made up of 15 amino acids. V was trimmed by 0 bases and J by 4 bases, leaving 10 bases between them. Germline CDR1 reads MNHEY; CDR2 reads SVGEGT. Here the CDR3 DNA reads TGTGCCAGCAGTTACTCGAGGCAAGACGGAAACACCATATATTTT. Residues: CASSYSRQDGNTIYF.

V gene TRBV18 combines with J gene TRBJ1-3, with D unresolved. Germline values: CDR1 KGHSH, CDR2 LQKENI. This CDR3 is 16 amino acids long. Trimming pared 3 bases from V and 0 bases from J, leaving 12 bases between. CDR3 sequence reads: CASSPRQQNSGNTIYF. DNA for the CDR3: TGTGCCAGCTCACCGAGGCAGCAGAACTCTGGAAACACCATATATTTT. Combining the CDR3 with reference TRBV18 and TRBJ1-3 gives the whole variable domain NAGVMQNPRHLVRRRGQEARLRCSPMKGHSHVYWYRQLPEEGLKFMVYLQKENIIDESGMPKERFSAEFPKEGPSILRIQQVVRGDSAAYFCASSPRQQNSGNTIYFGEGSWLTVV.

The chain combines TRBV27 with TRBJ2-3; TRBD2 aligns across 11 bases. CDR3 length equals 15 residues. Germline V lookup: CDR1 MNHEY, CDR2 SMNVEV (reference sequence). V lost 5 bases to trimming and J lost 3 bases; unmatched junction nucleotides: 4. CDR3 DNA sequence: TGTGCCAGCAGTGTCGGGACTAGCGGAACAGATACGCAGTATTTT. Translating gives CASSVGTSGTDTQYF.

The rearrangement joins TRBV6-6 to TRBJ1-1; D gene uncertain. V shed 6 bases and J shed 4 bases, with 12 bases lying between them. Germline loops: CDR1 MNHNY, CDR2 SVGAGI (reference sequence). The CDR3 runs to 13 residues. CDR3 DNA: TGTGCCAGCAGCTTTACACGGGGCACTGAAGCTTTCTTT. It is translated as CASSFTRGTEAFF.

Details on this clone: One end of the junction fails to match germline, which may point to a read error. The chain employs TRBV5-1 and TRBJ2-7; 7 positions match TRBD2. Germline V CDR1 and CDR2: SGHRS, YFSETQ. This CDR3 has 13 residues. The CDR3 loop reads CASSLDLAGEPSF. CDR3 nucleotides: TGCGCCAGCAGCTTGGACCTCGCGGGAGAGCCTAGCTTC.

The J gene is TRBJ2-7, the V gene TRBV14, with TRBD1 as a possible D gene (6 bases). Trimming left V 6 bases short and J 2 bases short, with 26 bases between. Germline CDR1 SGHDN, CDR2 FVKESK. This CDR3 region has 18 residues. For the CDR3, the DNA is TGTGCCAGCAGACTTTCTTTAAGCGGTCGGACAGTGGCCTACGAGCAGTACTTC. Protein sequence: CASRLSLSGRTVAYEQYF.

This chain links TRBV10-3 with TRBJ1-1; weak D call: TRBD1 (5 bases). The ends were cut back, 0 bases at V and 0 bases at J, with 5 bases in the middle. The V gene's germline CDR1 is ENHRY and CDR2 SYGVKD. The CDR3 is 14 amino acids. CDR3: CAISESGLNTEAFF. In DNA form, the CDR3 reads TGTGCCATCAGTGAGTCGGGGCTGAACACTGAAGCTTTCTTT.

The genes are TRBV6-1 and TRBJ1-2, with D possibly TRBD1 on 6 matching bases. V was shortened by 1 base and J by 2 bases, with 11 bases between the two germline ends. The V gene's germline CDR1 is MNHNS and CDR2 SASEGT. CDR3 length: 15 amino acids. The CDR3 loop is CASSEEDRPNYGYTF. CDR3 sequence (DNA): TGTGCCAGCAGTGAAGAGGACAGACCGAACTATGGCTACACCTTC.

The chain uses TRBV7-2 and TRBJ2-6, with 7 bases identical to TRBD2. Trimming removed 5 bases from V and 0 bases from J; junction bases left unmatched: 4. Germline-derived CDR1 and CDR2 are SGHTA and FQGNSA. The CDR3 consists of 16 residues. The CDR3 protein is CASSTSASSGANVLTF. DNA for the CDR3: TGTGCCAGCAGCACTAGCGCTAGCTCTGGGGCCAACGTCCTGACTTTC.

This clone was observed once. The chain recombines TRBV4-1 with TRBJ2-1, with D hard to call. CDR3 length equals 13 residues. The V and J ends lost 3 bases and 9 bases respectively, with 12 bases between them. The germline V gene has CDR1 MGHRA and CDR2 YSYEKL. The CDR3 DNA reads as TGCGCCAGCAGCCACGCTAGTCCGAGTGAGCAGTTCTTC. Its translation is CASSHASPSEQFF.

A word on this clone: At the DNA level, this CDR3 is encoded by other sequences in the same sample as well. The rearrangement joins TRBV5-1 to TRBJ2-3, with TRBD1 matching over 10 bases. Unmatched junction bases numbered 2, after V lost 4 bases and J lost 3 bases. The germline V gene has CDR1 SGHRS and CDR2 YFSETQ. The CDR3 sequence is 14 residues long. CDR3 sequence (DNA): TGCGCCAGCAGCCGGGACAGGGGAACAGATACGCAGTATTTT. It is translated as CASSRDRGTDTQYF.

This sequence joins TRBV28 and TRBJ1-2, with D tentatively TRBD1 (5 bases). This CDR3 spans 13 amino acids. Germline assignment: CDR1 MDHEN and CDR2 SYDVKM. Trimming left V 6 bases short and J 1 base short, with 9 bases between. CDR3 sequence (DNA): TGTGCCAGCAGCCCGACAGTTAACTATGGCTACACCTTC. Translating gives CASSPTVNYGYTF.

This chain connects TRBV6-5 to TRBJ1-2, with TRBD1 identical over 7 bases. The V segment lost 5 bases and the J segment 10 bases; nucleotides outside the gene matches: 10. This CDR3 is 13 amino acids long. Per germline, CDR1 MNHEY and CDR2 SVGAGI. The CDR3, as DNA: TGTGCCAGCAGTCCATCCCGACAGGGTGCCTACACCTTC. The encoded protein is CASSPSRQGAYTF.

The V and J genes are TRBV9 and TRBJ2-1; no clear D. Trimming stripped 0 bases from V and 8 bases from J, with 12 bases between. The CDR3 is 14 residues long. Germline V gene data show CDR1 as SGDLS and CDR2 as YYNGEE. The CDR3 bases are TGTGCCAGCAGCGTAGTGGCCTCGGGTTATGAGCAGTTCTTC. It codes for CASSVVASGYEQFF. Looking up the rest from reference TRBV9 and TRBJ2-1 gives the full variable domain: DSGVTQTPKHLITATGQRVTLRCSPRSGDLSVYWYQQSLDQGLQFLIQYYNGEERAKGNILERFSAQQFPDLHSELNLSSLELGDSALYFCASSVVASGYEQFFGPGTRLTVL.

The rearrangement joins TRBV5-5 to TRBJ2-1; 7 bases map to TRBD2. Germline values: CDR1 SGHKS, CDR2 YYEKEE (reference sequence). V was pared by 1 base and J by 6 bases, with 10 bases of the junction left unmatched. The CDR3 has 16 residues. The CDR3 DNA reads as TGTGCCAGCAGCTTGATCCAGCGGGATATGGGCAATGAGCAGTTCTTC. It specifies CASSLIQRDMGNEQFF.

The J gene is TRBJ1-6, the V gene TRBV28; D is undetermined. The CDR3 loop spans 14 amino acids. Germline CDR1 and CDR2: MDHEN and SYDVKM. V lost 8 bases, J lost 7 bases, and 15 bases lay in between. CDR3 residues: CASDSDSLNSPLHF. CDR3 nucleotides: TGTGCCAGCGACTCCGATAGTCTAAATTCACCCCTCCACTTT.

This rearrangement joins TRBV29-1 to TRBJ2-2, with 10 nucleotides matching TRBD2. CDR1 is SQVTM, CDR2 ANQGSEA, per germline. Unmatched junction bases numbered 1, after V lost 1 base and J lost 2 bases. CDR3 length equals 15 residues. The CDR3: CSVEGTSGNTGELFF. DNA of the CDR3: TGCAGCGTTGAAGGGACTAGCGGAAACACCGGGGAGCTGTTTTTT.

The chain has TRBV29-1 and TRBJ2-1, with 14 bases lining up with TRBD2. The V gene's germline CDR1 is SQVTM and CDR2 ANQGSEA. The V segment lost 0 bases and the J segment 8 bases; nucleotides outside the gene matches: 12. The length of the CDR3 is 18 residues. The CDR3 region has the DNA TGCAGCGTTGAAGACCGGGACCTAGGGACTAGCGGGAGCGATGAGCAGTTCTTC. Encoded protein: CSVEDRDLGTSGSDEQFF.

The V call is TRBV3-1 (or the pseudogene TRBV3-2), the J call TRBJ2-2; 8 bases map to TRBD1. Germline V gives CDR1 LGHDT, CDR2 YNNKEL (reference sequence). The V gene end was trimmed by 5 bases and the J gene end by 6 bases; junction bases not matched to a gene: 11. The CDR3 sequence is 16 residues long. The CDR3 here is CASSFGTQGAAGELFF. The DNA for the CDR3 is TGTGCCAGCAGCTTTGGGACCCAGGGGGCAGCCGGGGAGCTGTTTTTT.

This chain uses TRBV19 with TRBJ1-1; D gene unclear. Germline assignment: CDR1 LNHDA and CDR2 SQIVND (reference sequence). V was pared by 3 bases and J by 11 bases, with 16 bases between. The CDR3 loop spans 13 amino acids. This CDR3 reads CASSIPGVNVAFF. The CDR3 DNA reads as TGTGCCAGTAGTATCCCGGGAGTTAACGTCGCTTTCTTT.